Listed here are 9 T cell receptor beta chains from one sample, sequenced in a study of OX40 agonist ivuxolimab in advanced cancers. Generated by immunoSEQ multiplex PCR, the TCRdb table keeps only in-frame clones and is missing some. The table records roughly 100,000 clones, 80% to 90% of them present only once. Specimen: CD4+ or CD8+ T cells sorted from blood, collected in a trial of the OX40 agonist ivuxolimab. Receptors were obtained from an adult with an advanced solid tumor such as melanoma, head and neck, liver or kidney cancer.

This sequence joins TRBV9 and TRBJ2-5, with D hard to call. The CDR3 length is 14 residues. Per germline, CDR1 SGDLS and CDR2 YYNGEE. Between the trimmed V and J ends, which lost 3 bases and 2 bases, there was a span of 11 bases. In DNA, the CDR3 is TGTGCCAGCAGCGGGAAAGGCTTACAAGAGACCCAGTACTTC. It codes for CASSGKGLQETQYF.

The chain links TRBV2 to TRBJ2-2; 13 nucleotides match TRBD2. With 9 bases clipped from V and 3 bases from J, the junction kept 10 bases outside the gene matches. The V gene's germline CDR1 is SNHLY and CDR2 FYNNEI. The CDR3 consists of 17 residues. The CDR3 region is CARSATSGGADTGELFF. CDR3 bases: TGTGCCAGGTCTGCTACTAGCGGGGGGGCAGACACCGGGGAGCTGTTTTTT.

J is TRBJ1-2 and V is TRBV30; 7 bases align to TRBD1. The ends lost 2 bases at V and 12 bases at J; junction bases unmatched: 12. Germline V gene sequence: CDR1 GTSNPN, CDR2 SVGIG (reference sequence). The CDR3 covers 13 residues. The CDR3 here is CAWSPGQVSSHTF. CDR3 in DNA: TGTGCCTGGAGTCCCGGACAGGTTTCGTCCCACACCTTC.

The rearrangement joins TRBV10-3 to TRBJ2-1; TRBD2 aligns across 9 bases. This CDR3 comprises 13 residues. V trimming: 8 bases; J trimming: 5 bases; junction bases outside the gene matches: 4. Germline loops: CDR1 ENHRY, CDR2 SYGVKD. The DNA for the CDR3 is TGTGCCATCGGCCTAGCGGGGAACAATGAGCAGTTCTTC. It specifies CAIGLAGNNEQFF.

The CDR3 loop is CASSYRQYNSPLHF. The CDR3 DNA is TGTGCCAGCAGCTACCGACAGTATAATTCACCCCTCCACTTT. The V and J genes are TRBV5-5 and TRBJ1-6, with D possibly TRBD1 on 5 matching bases. V was pared by 3 bases and J by 4 bases, with 8 bases between. Germline CDR1 reads SGHKS; CDR2 reads YYEKEE (reference sequence). The CDR3 totals 14 residues.

This clone appeared a single time. This sequence joins TRBV5-1 and TRBJ2-1; 9 positions agree with TRBD2. This CDR3 is 15 amino acids long. Germline-derived CDR1 and CDR2 are SGHRS and YFSETQ. V lost 0 bases and J lost 9; bases outside the gene matches: 7. In DNA form, the CDR3 reads TGCGCCAGCAGCTTGGTGGGACTAGCACTCACTGAGCAGTTCTTC. Amino acid sequence: CASSLVGLALTEQFF.

With regard to this clone: The germline gene is not matched at one end of the junction; a read error may be the cause. The chain recombines TRBV28 with TRBJ2-5; 8 nucleotides align to TRBD2. This CDR3 has 18 amino acids. From germline, CDR1 is MDHEN and CDR2 SYDVKM. This CDR3 reads CASSSFAGGAVGQGTQYF. In DNA, the CDR3 is TGTGCCAGCAGTTCTTTTGCGGGGGGCGCGGTGGGCCAAGGGACCCAGTACTTC.

The chain recombines TRBV7-2 with TRBJ1-1, with D possibly being TRBD1 (6 bases). The germline V gene has CDR1 SGHTA and CDR2 FQGNSA. Trimming cost V 3 bases and J 5 bases, with 13 bases left between them. The CDR3 is made up of 14 amino acids. In DNA, the CDR3 is TGTGCCAGCAGCTTTTCACAGGGTGGGACTGAAGCTTTCTTT. The encoded protein is CASSFSQGGTEAFF.

In this sample, this clone turned up once. The chain is built from TRBV27 and TRBJ1-2; D is uncertain. The CDR3 is 14 amino acids. V shed 3 bases and J shed 6 bases, with 14 bases lying between them. In germline, CDR1 is MNHEY, CDR2 SMNVEV (reference sequence). CDR3 amino acids: CASSLYSRVDGYTF. The CDR3 DNA reads as TGTGCCAGCAGTTTGTACTCAAGGGTCGATGGCTACACCTTC.